This TCR beta chain was identified during a study of T cells after yellow fever vaccination. This clonotype was observed many times. The CDR3 loop spans 14 amino acids. Trimming stripped 6 bases from V and 1 base from J, with 12 bases between. TCRdb recomputed calls from the 5' RACE reads with MiXCR, one row per CDR3 protein. Among 230,000 or so distinct CDR3 sequences listed, about 3.9% were seen once. The rearrangement joins TRBV12-3 or TRBV12-4 to TRBJ1-1, with no clear D. Sequencing used PBMCs, obtained 15 days after the yellow fever booster vaccination. This sequence was found in a man aged 18 to 29 who received the YFV17D yellow fever vaccine. The DNA for the CDR3 is TGTGCCAGCAGACCAGGACGGAGGAACACTGAAGCTTTCTTT. As protein: CASRPGRRNTEAFF.